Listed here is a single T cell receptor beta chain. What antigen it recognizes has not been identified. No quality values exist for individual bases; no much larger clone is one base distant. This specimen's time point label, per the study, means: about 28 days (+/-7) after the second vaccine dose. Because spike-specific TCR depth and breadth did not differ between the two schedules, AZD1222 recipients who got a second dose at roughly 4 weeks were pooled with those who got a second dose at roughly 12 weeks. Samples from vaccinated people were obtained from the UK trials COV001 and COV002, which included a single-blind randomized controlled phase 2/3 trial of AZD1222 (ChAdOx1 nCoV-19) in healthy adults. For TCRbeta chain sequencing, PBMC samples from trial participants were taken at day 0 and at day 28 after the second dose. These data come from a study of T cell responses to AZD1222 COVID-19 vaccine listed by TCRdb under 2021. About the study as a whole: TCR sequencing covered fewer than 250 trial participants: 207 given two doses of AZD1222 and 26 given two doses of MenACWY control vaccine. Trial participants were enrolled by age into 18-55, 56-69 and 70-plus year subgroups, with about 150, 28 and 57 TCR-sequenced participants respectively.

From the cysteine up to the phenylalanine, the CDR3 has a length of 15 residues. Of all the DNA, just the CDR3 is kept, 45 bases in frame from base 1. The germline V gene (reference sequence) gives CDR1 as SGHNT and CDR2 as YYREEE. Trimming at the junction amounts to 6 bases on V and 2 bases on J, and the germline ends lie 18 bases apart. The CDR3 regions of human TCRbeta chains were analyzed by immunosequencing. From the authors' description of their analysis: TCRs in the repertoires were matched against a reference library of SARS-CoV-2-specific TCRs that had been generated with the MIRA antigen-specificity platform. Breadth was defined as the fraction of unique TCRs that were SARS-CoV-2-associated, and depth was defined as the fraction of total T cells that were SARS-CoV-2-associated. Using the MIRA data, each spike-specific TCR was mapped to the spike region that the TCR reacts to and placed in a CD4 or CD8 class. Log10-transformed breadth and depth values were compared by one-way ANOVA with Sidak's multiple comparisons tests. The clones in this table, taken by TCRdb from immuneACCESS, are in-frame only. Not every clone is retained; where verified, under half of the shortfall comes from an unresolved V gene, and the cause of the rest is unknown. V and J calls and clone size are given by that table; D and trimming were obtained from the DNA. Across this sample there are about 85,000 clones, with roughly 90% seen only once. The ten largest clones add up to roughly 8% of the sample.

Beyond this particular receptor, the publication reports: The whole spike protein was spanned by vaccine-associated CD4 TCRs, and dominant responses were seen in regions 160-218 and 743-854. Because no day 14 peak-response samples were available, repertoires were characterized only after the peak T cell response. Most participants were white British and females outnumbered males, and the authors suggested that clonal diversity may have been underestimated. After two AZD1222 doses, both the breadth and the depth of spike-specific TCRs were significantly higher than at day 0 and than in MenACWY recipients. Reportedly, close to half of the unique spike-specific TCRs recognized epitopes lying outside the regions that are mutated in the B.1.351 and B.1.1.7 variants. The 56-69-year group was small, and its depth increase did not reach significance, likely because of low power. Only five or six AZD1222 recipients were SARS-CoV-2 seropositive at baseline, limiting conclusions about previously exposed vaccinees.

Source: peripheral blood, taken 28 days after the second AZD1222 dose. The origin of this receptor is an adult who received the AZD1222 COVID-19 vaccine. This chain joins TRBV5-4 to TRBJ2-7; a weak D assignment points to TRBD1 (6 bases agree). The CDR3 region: CASNPQGRSTYEQYF. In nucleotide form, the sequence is TGTGCCAGCAACCCACAGGGACGCAGCACCTACGAGCAGTACTTC.